This T cell receptor beta chain was captured by sequencing in a study of cytomegalovirus exposure and HLA in healthy donors. V was pared by 5 bases and J by 0 bases, with 3 bases of the junction left unmatched. This CDR3 region has 15 residues. Germline values: CDR1 MNHNY, CDR2 SVGAGI (reference sequence). Use of 60 Vbeta and 13 Jbeta primers characterized the PCR. This table comes from immunoSEQ multiplex PCR, and its TCRdb copy is limited to in-frame clones, with some not included. The table has roughly 120,000 clones, 70% to 80% seen once; the top ten hold about 5%. The sample taken for sequencing was PBMCs. The source is a man over 45 in good health and CMV-seropositive. The V call is TRBV6-6, the J call TRBJ2-3, with 9 bases identical to TRBD1. CDR3 coding DNA: TGTGCCAGCAGTGGACAGGGGACTAGCACAGATACGCAGTATTTT. This codes for CASSGQGTSTDTQYF.